This T cell receptor beta chain was identified in a study of T cells in Graves' hyperthyroidism and ophthalmopathy. The table lists this clonotype with many counts. Germline CDR1 SQVTM, CDR2 ANQGSEA. V lost 5 bases to trimming and J lost 2 bases, with 25 bases between them. The CDR3 spans 18 residues. Amplification of TCR beta CDR3 regions used RNA as the template. A set of HTBI primers served as the primers for a first-round RT-PCR of the TCR CDR3. TCRdb called the multiplex PCR reads again in MiXCR, with one record for every CDR3 protein. The sample lists a few hundred thousand distinct CDR3 sequences, about 14% seen once, with 13% in the top ten.

V gene TRBV29-1 combines with J gene TRBJ2-1; the D gene is possibly TRBD2 (6 bases). The TCR originated in a woman aged 40 to 50 with Graves' hyperthyroidism that later progressed to Graves' ophthalmopathy. Sequencing was carried out using blood. Here the CDR3 DNA reads TGCAGCGTTTCCGGAGGTCGACTAGACCACTTGACCTACAATGAGCAGTTCTTC. Translating gives CSVSGGRLDHLTYNEQFF.